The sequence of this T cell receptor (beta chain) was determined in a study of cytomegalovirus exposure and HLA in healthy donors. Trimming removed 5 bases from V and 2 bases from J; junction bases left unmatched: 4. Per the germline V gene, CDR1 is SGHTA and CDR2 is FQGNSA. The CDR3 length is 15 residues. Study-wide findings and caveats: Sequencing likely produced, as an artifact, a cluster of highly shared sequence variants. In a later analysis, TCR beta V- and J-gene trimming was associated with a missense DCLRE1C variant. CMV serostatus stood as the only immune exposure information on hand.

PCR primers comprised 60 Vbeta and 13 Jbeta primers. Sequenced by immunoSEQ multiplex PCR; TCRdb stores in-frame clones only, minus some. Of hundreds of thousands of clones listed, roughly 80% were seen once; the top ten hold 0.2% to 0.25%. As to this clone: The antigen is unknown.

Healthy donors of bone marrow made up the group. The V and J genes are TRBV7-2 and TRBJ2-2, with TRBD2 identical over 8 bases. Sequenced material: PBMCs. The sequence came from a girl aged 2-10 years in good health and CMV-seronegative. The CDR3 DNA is TGTGCCAGCAGCCCCCGGACTAGCAACACCGGGGAGCTGTTTTTT. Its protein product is CASSPRTSNTGELFF.